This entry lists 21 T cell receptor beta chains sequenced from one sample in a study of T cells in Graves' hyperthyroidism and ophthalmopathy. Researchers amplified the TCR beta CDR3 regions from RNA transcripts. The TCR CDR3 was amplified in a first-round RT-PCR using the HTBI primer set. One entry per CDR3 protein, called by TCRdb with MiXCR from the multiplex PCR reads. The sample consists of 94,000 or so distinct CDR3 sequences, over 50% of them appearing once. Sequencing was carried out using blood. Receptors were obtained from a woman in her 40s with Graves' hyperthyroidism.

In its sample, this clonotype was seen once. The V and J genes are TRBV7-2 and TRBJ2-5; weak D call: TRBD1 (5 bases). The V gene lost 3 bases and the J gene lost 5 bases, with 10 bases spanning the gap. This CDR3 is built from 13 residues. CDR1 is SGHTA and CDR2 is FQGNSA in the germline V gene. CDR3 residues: CASSFRGGETQYF. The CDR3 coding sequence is TGTGCCAGCAGCTTTAGGGGTGGGGAGACCCAGTACTTC.

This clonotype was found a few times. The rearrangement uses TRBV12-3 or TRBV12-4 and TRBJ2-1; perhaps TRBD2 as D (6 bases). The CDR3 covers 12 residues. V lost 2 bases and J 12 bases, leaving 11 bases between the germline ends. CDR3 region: CASSLHGGTQFF. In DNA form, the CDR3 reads TGTGCCAGCAGTTTACACGGAGGGACGCAGTTCTTC.

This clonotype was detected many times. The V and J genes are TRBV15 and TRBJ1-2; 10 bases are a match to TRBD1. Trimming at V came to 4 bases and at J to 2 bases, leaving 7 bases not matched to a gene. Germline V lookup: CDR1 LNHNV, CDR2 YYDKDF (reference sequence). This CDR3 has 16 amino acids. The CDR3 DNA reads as TGTGCCACCAGCAAACTCGACAGGGGGCGGAACTATGGCTACACCTTC. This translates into CATSKLDRGRNYGYTF.

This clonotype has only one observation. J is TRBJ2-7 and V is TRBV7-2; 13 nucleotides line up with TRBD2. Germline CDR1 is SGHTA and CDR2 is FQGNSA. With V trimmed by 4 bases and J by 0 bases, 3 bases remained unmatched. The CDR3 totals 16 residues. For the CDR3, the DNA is TGTGCCAGCAGCTCTTGGACTAGCGGGAGCTCCTACGAGCAGTACTTC. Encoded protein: CASSSWTSGSSYEQYF.

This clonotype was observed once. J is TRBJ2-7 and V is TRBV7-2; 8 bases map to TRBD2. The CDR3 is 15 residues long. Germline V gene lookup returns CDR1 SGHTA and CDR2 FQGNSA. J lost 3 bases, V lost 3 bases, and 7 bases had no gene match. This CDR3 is CASSLRTSSYYEQYF. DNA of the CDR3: TGTGCCAGCAGCTTGAGGACTAGCAGTTACTACGAGCAGTACTTC.

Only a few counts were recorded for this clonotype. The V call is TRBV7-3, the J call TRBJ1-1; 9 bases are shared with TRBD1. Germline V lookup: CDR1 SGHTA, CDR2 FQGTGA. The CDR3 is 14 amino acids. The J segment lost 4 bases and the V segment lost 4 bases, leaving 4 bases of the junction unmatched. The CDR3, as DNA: TGTGCCAGCAGCTCACAGGGGGCCGGCACTGAAGCTTTCTTT. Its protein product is CASSSQGAGTEAFF.

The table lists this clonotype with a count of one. CDR3 amino acids: CAISPGQGGKGNTIYF. The DNA of the CDR3 is TGTGCCATCAGTCCTGGACAGGGTGGGAAAGGAAACACCATATATTTT. The chain employs TRBV10-3 and TRBJ1-3; TRBD1 aligns across 8 bases. This CDR3 has 16 residues. The junction had 10 bases not matched to a gene; V was cut back by 5 bases and J by 4 bases. Germline values: CDR1 ENHRY, CDR2 SYGVKD.

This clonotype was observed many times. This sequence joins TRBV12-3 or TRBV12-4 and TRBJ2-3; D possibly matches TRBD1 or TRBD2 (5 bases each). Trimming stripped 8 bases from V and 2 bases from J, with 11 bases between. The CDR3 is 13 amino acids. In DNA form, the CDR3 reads TGTGCCAGCTGCCGAGGGGTCACAGATACGCAGTATTTT. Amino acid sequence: CASCRGVTDTQYF.

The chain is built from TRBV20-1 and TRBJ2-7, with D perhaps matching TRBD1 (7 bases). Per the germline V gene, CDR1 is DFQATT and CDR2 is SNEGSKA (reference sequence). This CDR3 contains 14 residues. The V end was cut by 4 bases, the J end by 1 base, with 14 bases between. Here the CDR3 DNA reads TGCAGTGCTAAGCAGGGGGGTATATCCTACGAGCAGTACTTC. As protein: CSAKQGGISYEQYF.

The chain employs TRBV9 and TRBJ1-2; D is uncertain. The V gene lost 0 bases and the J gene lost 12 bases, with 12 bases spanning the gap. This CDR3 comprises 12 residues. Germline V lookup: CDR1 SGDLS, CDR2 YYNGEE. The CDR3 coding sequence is TGTGCCAGCAGCGTAGGGTTTCAAGGAAACACCTTC. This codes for CASSVGFQGNTF.

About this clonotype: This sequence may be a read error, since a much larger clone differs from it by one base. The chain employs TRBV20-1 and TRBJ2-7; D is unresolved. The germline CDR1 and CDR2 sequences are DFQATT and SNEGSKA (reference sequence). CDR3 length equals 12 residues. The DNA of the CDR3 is TGCAGCGCGACCTTTAAGGCCTACGAGCAGTACTTC. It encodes CSATFKAYEQYF.

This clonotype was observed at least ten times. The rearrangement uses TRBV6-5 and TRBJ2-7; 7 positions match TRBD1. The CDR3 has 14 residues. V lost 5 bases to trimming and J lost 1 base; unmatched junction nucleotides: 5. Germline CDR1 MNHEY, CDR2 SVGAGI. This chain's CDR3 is CASSPQGVSYEQYF. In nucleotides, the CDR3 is TGTGCCAGCAGTCCCCAGGGGGTTTCCTACGAGCAGTACTTC.

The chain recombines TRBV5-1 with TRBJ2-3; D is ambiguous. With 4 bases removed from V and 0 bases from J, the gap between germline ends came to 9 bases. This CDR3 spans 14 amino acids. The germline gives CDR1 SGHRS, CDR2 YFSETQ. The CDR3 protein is CASSPDPSTDTQYF. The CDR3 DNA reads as TGCGCCAGCAGCCCGGATCCTAGCACAGATACGCAGTATTTT.

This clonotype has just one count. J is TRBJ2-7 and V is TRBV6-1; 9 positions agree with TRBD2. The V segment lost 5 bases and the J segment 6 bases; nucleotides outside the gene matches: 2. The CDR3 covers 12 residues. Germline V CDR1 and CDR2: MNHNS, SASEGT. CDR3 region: CASSLSGSEQYF. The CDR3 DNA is TGTGCCAGCAGTCTTAGCGGGAGCGAGCAGTACTTC.

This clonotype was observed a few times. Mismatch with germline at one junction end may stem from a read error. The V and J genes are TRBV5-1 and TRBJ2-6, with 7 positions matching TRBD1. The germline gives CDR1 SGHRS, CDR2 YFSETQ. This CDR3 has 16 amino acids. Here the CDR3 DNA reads TGCGCCAGCAGCCCCCTCGGACAGGCTGGGGCTAACGTCCTGACTTTC. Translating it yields CASSPLGQAGANVLTF. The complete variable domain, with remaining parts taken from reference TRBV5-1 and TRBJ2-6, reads KAGVTQTPRYLIKTRGQQVTLSCSPISGHRSVSWYQQTPGQGLQFLFEYFSETQRNKGNFPGRFSGRQFSNSRSEMNVSTLELGDSALYLCASSPLGQAGANVLTFGAGSRLTVL.

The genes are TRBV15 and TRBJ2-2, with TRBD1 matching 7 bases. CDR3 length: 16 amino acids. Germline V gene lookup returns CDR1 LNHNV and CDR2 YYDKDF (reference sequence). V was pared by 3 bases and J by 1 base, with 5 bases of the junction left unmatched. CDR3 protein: CATSSRDSENTGELFF. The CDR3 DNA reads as TGTGCCACCAGCAGCCGGGACAGCGAGAACACCGGGGAGCTGTTTTTT.

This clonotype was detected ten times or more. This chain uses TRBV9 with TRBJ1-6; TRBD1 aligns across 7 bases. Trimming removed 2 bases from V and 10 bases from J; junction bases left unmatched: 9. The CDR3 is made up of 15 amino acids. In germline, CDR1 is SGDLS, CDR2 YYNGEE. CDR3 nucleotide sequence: TGTGCCAGCAGCGTGTGTGACAGGGAGGAGTCACCCCTCCACTTT. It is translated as CASSVCDREESPLHF.

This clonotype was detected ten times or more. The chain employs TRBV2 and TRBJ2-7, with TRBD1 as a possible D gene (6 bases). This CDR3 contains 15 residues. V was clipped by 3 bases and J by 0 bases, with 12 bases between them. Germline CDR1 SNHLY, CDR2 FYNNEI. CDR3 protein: CASSEWTVSSYEQYF. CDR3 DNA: TGTGCCAGCAGTGAGTGGACAGTTAGCTCCTACGAGCAGTACTTC. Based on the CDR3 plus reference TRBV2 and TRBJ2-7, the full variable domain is EPEVTQTPSHQVTQMGQEVILRCVPISNHLYFYWYRQILGQKVEFLVSFYNNEISEKSEIFDDQFSVERPDGSNFTLKIRSTKLEDSAMYFCASSEWTVSSYEQYFGPGTRLTVT.

The CDR3 DNA reads TGTGCCAGCACCGAAGGGGCAGGAAATTCACCCCTCCACTTT. Protein: CASTEGAGNSPLHF. The rearrangement uses TRBV25-1 and TRBJ1-6; maybe TRBD1 (5 bases). Germline V gives CDR1 MGHDK, CDR2 SYGVNS. The CDR3 has 14 amino acids. V dropped 7 bases and J dropped 7 bases, with 14 bases sitting between them.

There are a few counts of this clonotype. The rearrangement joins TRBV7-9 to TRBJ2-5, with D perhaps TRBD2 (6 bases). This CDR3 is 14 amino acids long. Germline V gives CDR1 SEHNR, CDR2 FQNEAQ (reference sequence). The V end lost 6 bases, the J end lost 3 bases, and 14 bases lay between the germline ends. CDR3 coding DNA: TGTGCCAGCAGTCCCAGTGGCGGGGAAGAGACCCAGTACTTC. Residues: CASSPSGGEETQYF.

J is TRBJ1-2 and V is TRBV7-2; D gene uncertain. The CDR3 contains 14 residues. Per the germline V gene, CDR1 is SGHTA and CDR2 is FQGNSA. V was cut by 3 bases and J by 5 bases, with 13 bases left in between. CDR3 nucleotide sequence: TGTGCCAGCAGCTTTGGCGGGAGCCCGTATGGCTACACCTTC. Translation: CASSFGGSPYGYTF.